This is a list of T cell receptor beta chains from one sample in a study of blood T cell repertoires in COVID-19. Profiling relied on immunoSEQ multiplex PCR, and the TCRdb table lists in-frame clones only, not all of them. Found here are roughly 150,000 clones, over 70% of them singletons; the top ten hold more than 3%. Sample: PBMCs or T cells enriched from blood (not recorded which). These receptors were taken from a woman aged 60-75 years who had recovered from COVID-19. CDR3s include the opening cysteine and the closing phenylalanine or tryptophan. The D gene is left open where the match is weak. Clone size appears in some rows only: once, few, many, or a class for an expanded clone.

D	V	size	J	DNA	CDR3
NA	TRBV15	NA	TRBJ1-2	TGTGCCACCAGCAACTGGGGGGACTATGGCTACACCTTC	CATSNWGDYGYTF
NA	TRBV29-1	NA	TRBJ2-1	TGCAGCGTTTTCCTCTACAGCAATGAGCAGTTCTTC	CSVFLYSNEQFF
TRBD1	TRBV3-1/TRBV3-2	NA	TRBJ1-2	TGTGCCAGCAGCCAAGCTGGGACAGGATCTAACTATGGCTACACCTTC	CASSQAGTGSNYGYTF
TRBD1	TRBV5-1	NA	TRBJ1-2	TGCGCCAGCAGCCCTCGGACAGGGGACGGCTACACCTTC	CASSPRTGDGYTF
NA	TRBV6-5	NA	TRBJ1-5	TGTGCCAGCAGCCGTGGGGCTAGCAATCAGCCCCAGCATTTT	CASSRGASNQPQHF
NA	TRBV7-9	NA	TRBJ2-7	TGTGCCAGCAGCTTAGGCAGTACCTACGAGCAGTACTTC	CASSLGSTYEQYF
NA	TRBV6-6	NA	TRBJ2-1	TGTGCCAGCAGCGAACAGCTAGCCTCCTACAATGAGCAGTTCTTC	CASSEQLASYNEQFF
TRBD2	TRBV19	NA	TRBJ2-5	TGTGCCAGTAGTATCTCTAGCGGGGGTCAAGAGACCCAGTACTTC	CASSISSGGQETQYF
TRBD1	TRBV3-1/TRBV3-2	few	TRBJ1-2	TGTGCCAGCAGCTCGGACAGGGGCCCGGCCTCGCCTAACTATGGCTACACCTTC	CASSSDRGPASPNYGYTF
NA	TRBV9	NA	TRBJ1-2	TGTGCCAGCAGCGTAGGCTCAGTTAACTATGGCTACACCTTC	CASSVGSVNYGYTF
TRBD2	TRBV29-1	NA	TRBJ2-4	TGCAGCGTTGAAAGGCTAGCGGGGGTCAAAAACATTCAGTACTTC	CSVERLAGVKNIQYF
TRBD1	TRBV18	NA	TRBJ1-1	TGTGCCAGCTCATCAGGGGGAAGAACTGAAGCTTTCTTT	CASSSGGRTEAFF
TRBD2	TRBV5-4	NA	TRBJ2-1	TGTGCCAGCAGCCCGGACCTAGCGGGGGGTAACAATGAGCAGTTCTTC	CASSPDLAGGNNEQFF
NA	TRBV4-1	NA	TRBJ1-2	TGCGCCAGCAGCCAAGATGTGGCTCCCTCCACCTATGGCTACACCTTC	CASSQDVAPSTYGYTF
NA	TRBV19	once	TRBJ1-2	TGTGCCAGTAGTGAACGGACAGCCTACTATGGCTACACCTTC	CASSERTAYYGYTF
TRBD1	TRBV2	once	TRBJ2-7	TGTGCCAGCAGTGATGCCGGGACAGGGCTCTACGAGCAGTACTTC	CASSDAGTGLYEQYF
NA	TRBV11-2	NA	TRBJ2-3	TGTGCCAGCAGCTACCCAAGCCCAGATACGCAGTATTTT	CASSYPSPDTQYF
TRBD2	TRBV5-1	NA	TRBJ2-1	TGCGCCAGCAGACGGACTAGTTGGAATGAGCAGTTCTTC	CASRRTSWNEQFF
TRBD1	TRBV5-1	NA	TRBJ1-3	TGCGCCAGCAGCAGGGACAGGAGCTCTGGAAACACCATATATTTT	CASSRDRSSGNTIYF
TRBD2	TRBV7-2	NA	TRBJ2-2	TGTGCCAGCAGCTCAAGGACTAGCGGGGGCCAAACCGGGGAGCTGTTTTTT	CASSSRTSGGQTGELFF
TRBD1	TRBV4-1	NA	TRBJ2-7	TGCGCCAGCAGCCGCGAGCAGGGGACAGCCTACGAGCAGTACTTC	CASSREQGTAYEQYF
TRBD2	TRBV18	NA	TRBJ2-5	TGTGCCAGCTCACCCCCTAGCGGTACACAAGAGACCCAGTACTTC	CASSPPSGTQETQYF
TRBD2	TRBV5-4	NA	TRBJ2-1	TGTGCCAGCAGCAAGGAAGGACTAGCGGGGAACAATGAGCAGTTCTTC	CASSKEGLAGNNEQFF
TRBD1	TRBV7-3	NA	TRBJ2-7	TGTGCCAGCAGCCGAGGACAGGGCATCGAGCAGTACTTC	CASSRGQGIEQYF
TRBD2	TRBV4-1	NA	TRBJ2-1	TGCGCCAGCAGCCCCGGAGCGGGGGGGCCTGGGAATGAGCAGTTCTTC	CASSPGAGGPGNEQFF
NA	TRBV27	NA	TRBJ1-5	TGTGCCAGCAGTTTATGGTACGGTCCTCAGGGCAATCAGCCCCAGCATTTT	CASSLWYGPQGNQPQHF
TRBD1	TRBV7-3	few	TRBJ1-2	TGTGCCAGCAGCCCTAACTCCGGGACAGGGGGATATGGCTACACCTTC	CASSPNSGTGGYGYTF
TRBD1	TRBV11-2	NA	TRBJ1-3	TGTGCCAGCAGGACCGTCCGGGACAGGGGAAACACCATATATTTT	CASRTVRDRGNTIYF
NA	TRBV5-1	NA	TRBJ2-1	TGCGCCAGCGCGGGGACCTCCTACAATGAGCAGTTCTTC	CASAGTSYNEQFF
NA	TRBV4-1	NA	TRBJ1-5	TGCGCCAGCAGCGGGATAAAGGGGGGGAGGGATCAGCCCCAGCATTTT	CASSGIKGGRDQPQHF
TRBD1	TRBV12-5	NA	TRBJ2-2	TGTGCTAGTGGTTTGCCAGGGGGCGGCACCGGGGAGCTGTTTTTT	CASGLPGGGTGELFF
NA	TRBV27	NA	TRBJ2-1	TGTGCCAGCAGTTTTTTGCCCCTAAACAATGAGCAGTTCTTC	CASSFLPLNNEQFF
TRBD1	TRBV6-6	once	TRBJ1-2	TGTGCCAGCAGCCAGGGACAGGCCGTCACGGCCTTC	CASSQGQAVTAF
NA	TRBV2	NA	TRBJ1-1	TGTGCCAGCATCCCACGACAATTAATGAACACTGAAGCTTTCTTT	CASIPRQLMNTEAFF
NA	TRBV5-6	NA	TRBJ2-7	TGTGCCAGCAGCTCGAGGGGCAGGGGTCGTGCCTACGAGCAGTACTTC	CASSSRGRGRAYEQYF
NA	TRBV20-1	NA	TRBJ1-3	TGCAGTGCTAGTCACAGGGCCCCTGGAAACACCATATATTTT	CSASHRAPGNTIYF
NA	TRBV5-8	NA	TRBJ1-2	TGTGCCAGCAGCATGCGGGGCTATGGCTACACCTTC	CASSMRGYGYTF
NA	TRBV2	NA	TRBJ2-3	TGTGCCAGCTCTTGGGGCCGAGGGGGAGATACGCAGTATTTT	CASSWGRGGDTQYF
NA	TRBV29-1	NA	TRBJ1-1	TGCAGCGCCATGAACGGGAACACTGAAGCTTTCTTT	CSAMNGNTEAFF
NA	TRBV9	NA	TRBJ1-1	TGTGCCAGCAGCGTAGATCCGGGGGGGAACACTGAAGCTTTCTTT	CASSVDPGGNTEAFF
NA	TRBV7-9	NA	TRBJ2-7	TGTGCCAGCAGCTCCCTAGGTGGGGCCCCGCGGGAGCAGTACTTC	CASSSLGGAPREQYF
TRBD2	TRBV9	NA	TRBJ2-3	TGTGCCAGCAGCGTAGAACTAGCGGGGGTTACGCAGTATTTT	CASSVELAGVTQYF
TRBD1	TRBV7-9	NA	TRBJ2-1	TGTGCCAGCAGCCGACAGGGGAGCTCCTACAATGAGCAGTTCTTC	CASSRQGSSYNEQFF
TRBD1	TRBV5-6	NA	TRBJ2-7	TGTGCCAGCAGCACCCGGGACAGAGCCTACGAGCAGTACTTC	CASSTRDRAYEQYF
NA	TRBV18	NA	TRBJ2-1	TGTGCCAGCTCAGCAGTGGGGGGATCGTACAATGAGCAGTTCTTC	CASSAVGGSYNEQFF
TRBD1	TRBV19	NA	TRBJ2-5	TGTGCCAGTAGTATAGGTCTGGTCTTTAGAGGGAGTGGGACAGGGTCCCAAGAGACCCAGTACTTC	CASSIGLVFRGSGTGSQETQYF
TRBD1	TRBV5-5	NA	TRBJ1-1	TGTGCCAGCAGGGGCCGACAGGGGTTCTGGACTGAAGCTTTCTTT	CASRGRQGFWTEAFF
TRBD1	TRBV9	NA	TRBJ2-7	TGTGCCAGCAGCACCCGGGACAGTTCCTACGAGCAGTACTTC	CASSTRDSSYEQYF
NA	TRBV29-1	NA	TRBJ2-7	TGCAGCGTTGAAGCGGGGTCCTACGAGCAGTACTTC	CSVEAGSYEQYF
TRBD1	TRBV7-2	NA	TRBJ1-2	TGTGCCAGCAGACCCGGGACAGCATATGGCTACACCTTC	CASRPGTAYGYTF
TRBD1	TRBV12-3/TRBV12-4	NA	TRBJ2-7	TGTGCCAGCCGGGACAGGGGTTCCTACGAGCAGTACTTC	CASRDRGSYEQYF
NA	TRBV5-6	once	TRBJ1-5	TGTGCCAGCAGCTTGTGGCACTATAGCAATCAGCCCCAGCATTTT	CASSLWHYSNQPQHF